This T cell receptor (beta chain) was found in a study of identical twins. Study-wide points: Cross-sectional statistical analysis, not tracking of the same donors, underpinned the conclusions. For zero-insertion analyses, partial confounding could come from invariant MAIT and iNKT cells. Beta out-of-frame sequences displayed a weaker excess of sharing between twins.

Notes on this clonotype: The target antigen is unknown.

Trimming pared 5 bases from V and 5 bases from J, leaving 8 bases between. The CDR3 totals 12 residues. CDR1 and CDR2 from the germline V gene are SEHNR and FQNEAQ (reference sequence). TCRdb re-called the 5' RACE reads through MiXCR, storing one row per CDR3 protein. The data contain around 550,000 distinct CDR3 sequences, around 15% of them singletons. A further study also used this sample, focusing on yellow fever vaccine responses in identical twins.

The V gene is TRBV7-9, the J gene TRBJ2-3; D is unresolved. This sequence originates from a woman in her late teens or twenties in good health. The specimen sequenced was CD4+ T cells sorted from blood. The CDR3 region is CASSTKGDTQYF. Written as DNA, the CDR3 is TGTGCCAGCAGCACAAAGGGAGATACGCAGTATTTT.